The 29 T cell receptor beta chains below were found in one sample sequenced in a study of T cells in Graves' hyperthyroidism and ophthalmopathy. The TCR beta CDR3 regions underwent amplification using RNA transcripts as the source. The TCR CDR3 was amplified in a first-round RT-PCR using the HTBI primer set. TCRdb ran MiXCR on the multiplex PCR reads and lists one entry per CDR3 protein. The table lists around 690,000 distinct CDR3 sequences, 15% to 20% of them singletons. What was sequenced was blood. The receptors here all came from a middle-aged man with Graves' hyperthyroidism.

The V gene is TRBV28, the J gene TRBJ2-1; D gene uncertain. The CDR3 is 11 amino acids. In germline, CDR1 is MDHEN, CDR2 SYDVKM. V was trimmed by 7 bases and J by 9 bases, leaving 10 bases between them. The CDR3 loop is CASTSTSEQFF. CDR3 DNA: TGTGCCAGCACCTCGACCAGTGAGCAGTTCTTC.

The CDR3 here is CASRRPGYRGDEQFF. Written as DNA, the CDR3 is TGTGCCAGCAGACGCCCCGGGTACCGTGGGGATGAGCAGTTCTTC. The gene calls are TRBV6-2 or TRBV6-3 and TRBJ2-1; D is unclear. Trimming removed 6 bases at V and 8 bases at J, with 20 bases between. The CDR3 length is 15 residues. Germline V CDR1 and CDR2: MNHEY, SVGEGT.

This clonotype was seen at least ten times. The chain recombines TRBV20-1 with TRBJ1-1, with D maybe TRBD1 (5 bases). Germline V lookup: CDR1 DFQATT, CDR2 SNEGSKA (reference sequence). CDR3 length: 12 residues. The CDR3 coding sequence is TGCAAATCAGGGATAACGAACACTGAAGCTTTCTTT. It yields the protein CKSGITNTEAFF.

This clonotype was detected many times. This rearrangement joins TRBV11-2 to TRBJ2-1; no clear D. Germline lookup yields CDR1 SGHAT and CDR2 FQNNGV. CDR3 size: 13 residues. V gave up 1 base and J gave up 9 bases, with 10 bases separating them. The CDR3 sequence: CASSLVSRGEQFF. For the CDR3, the DNA is TGTGCCAGCAGCTTAGTTAGTCGTGGTGAGCAGTTCTTC. Full variable domain (outside the CDR3, taken from reference TRBV11-2 and TRBJ2-1): EAGVAQSPRYKIIEKRQSVAFWCNPISGHATLYWYQQILGQGPKLLIQFQNNGVVDDSQLPKDRFSAERLKGVDSTLKIQPAKLEDSAVYLCASSLVSRGEQFFGPGTRLTVL.

This clonotype has ten or more counts. The V and J genes are TRBV9 and TRBJ2-3; 8 bases are shared with TRBD2. With V trimmed by 4 bases and J by 6 bases, 7 bases remained unmatched. CDR1 SGDLS and CDR2 YYNGEE come from the germline V gene. The CDR3 is made up of 14 amino acids. CDR3 DNA: TGTGCCAGCAGCCTCCGACTAGCGACGGATACGCAGTATTTT. Amino acids: CASSLRLATDTQYF.

This clonotype was counted at least ten times. The V gene is TRBV7-9, the J gene TRBJ2-5, with 7 bases that match TRBD2. The J segment lost 0 bases and the V segment lost 4 bases, leaving 8 bases of the junction unmatched. The CDR3 totals 16 residues. Germline CDR1 SEHNR, CDR2 FQNEAQ (reference sequence). The CDR3 DNA is TGTGCCAGCAGCTCCGGGGGGTCCCAGTACCAAGAGACCCAGTACTTC. Amino acid sequence: CASSSGGSQYQETQYF.

This clonotype was counted at least ten times. The chain combines TRBV12-3 or TRBV12-4 with TRBJ1-2; 8 nucleotides agree with TRBD1. The CDR3 runs 14 residues. After removal of 4 bases from V and 5 bases from J, the junction contained 6 bases not matched to a gene. The CDR3 DNA is TGTGCCAGCAGTTCACAGCAGGGGGCGTATGGCTACACCTTC. As protein: CASSSQQGAYGYTF.

This clonotype was detected only a few times. This chain joins TRBV4-3 and TRBJ2-2; 7 nucleotides align to TRBD2. CDR1 and CDR2 (germline): LGHNA, YSLEER. The V segment lost 1 base and the J segment 4 bases; nucleotides outside the gene matches: 3. The CDR3 totals 15 residues. The CDR3 sequence is CASSQGGGLTGELFF. CDR3 sequence (DNA): TGCGCCAGCAGCCAAGGGGGGGGACTCACCGGGGAGCTGTTTTTT.

The sample holds many counts of this clonotype. The rearrangement uses TRBV5-1 and TRBJ2-7, with 10 bases lining up with TRBD2. V shed 7 bases, J shed 2 bases, and the junction held 6 bases outside the gene matches. CDR1 SGHRS and CDR2 YFSETQ come from the germline V gene. The CDR3 runs 14 residues. CDR3 residues: CASRLAGGAYEQYF. CDR3 nucleotide sequence: TGCGCCAGCCGATTAGCGGGAGGTGCCTACGAGCAGTACTTC.

The J gene is TRBJ1-1, the V gene TRBV15; 9 bases align to TRBD1. V shed 0 bases, J shed 6 bases, and the junction held 8 bases outside the gene matches. The CDR3 is 16 amino acids. Germline lookup yields CDR1 LNHNV and CDR2 YYDKDF (reference sequence). CDR3 amino acids: CATSRDSGQGQAEAFF. The CDR3, as DNA: TGTGCCACCAGCAGAGATAGTGGACAGGGGCAAGCTGAAGCTTTCTTT.

In its sample, this clonotype was seen many times. The genes are TRBV12-3 or TRBV12-4 and TRBJ2-7; 11 bases agree with TRBD1. The CDR3 sequence is 17 residues long. J lost 3 bases, V lost 3 bases, and 10 bases had no gene match. In DNA form, the CDR3 reads TGTGCCAGCAGTTTCGGACGGGGGACAGGGGGGATCTACGAGCAGTACTTC. Translating gives CASSFGRGTGGIYEQYF.

This clonotype was seen a few times. CDR3 DNA sequence: TGTGCCAGCAGCCGCGCCGGTGCTAGCGGGAGAGACGCCTACAATGAGCAGTTCTTC. Amino acids: CASSRAGASGRDAYNEQFF. The chain is built from TRBV28 and TRBJ2-1, with 10 bases fitting TRBD2. CDR3 size: 19 residues. CDR1 and CDR2 from the germline V gene are MDHEN and SYDVKM. Trimming cost V 6 bases and J 2 bases; bases outside gene matches: 16.

This clonotype has ten or more counts. This chain uses TRBV28 with TRBJ1-4; no reliable D call. The CDR3 spans 14 residues. Trimming pared 1 base from V and 5 bases from J, leaving 8 bases between. Per the germline V gene, CDR1 is MDHEN and CDR2 is SYDVKM. The CDR3 sequence: CASSLLTTNEKLFF. In DNA form, the CDR3 reads TGTGCCAGCAGTTTATTAACCACGAATGAAAAACTGTTTTTT.

This clonotype showed up just once. The gene calls are TRBV15 and TRBJ1-2; 7 bases map to TRBD1. There are 15 residues in the CDR3. CDR1 is LNHNV and CDR2 is YYDKDF in the germline V gene (reference sequence). With 0 bases clipped from V and 6 bases from J, the junction kept 7 bases outside the gene matches. CDR3 nucleotides: TGTGCCACCAGCAGAGACCGGGGACAGCCTGATGGCTACACCTTC. Encoded protein: CATSRDRGQPDGYTF.

In its sample, this clonotype was seen many times. The genes are TRBV10-3 and TRBJ1-1, with a tentative D call TRBD1 (5 bases). Germline CDR1 is ENHRY and CDR2 is SYGVKD. V lost 7 bases, J lost 0 bases, and 9 bases lay in between. The length of the CDR3 is 13 residues. The CDR3 loop is CAITTTVNTEAFF. DNA of the CDR3: TGTGCCATCACCACGACAGTGAACACTGAAGCTTTCTTT.

A few counts support this clonotype. V usage is TRBV7-9 and J usage is TRBJ1-3; D call uncertain. The CDR3 spans 15 residues. Looked up from germline, CDR1 is SEHNR and CDR2 is FQNEAQ (reference sequence). Trimming stripped 2 bases from V and 0 bases from J, with 8 bases between. Here the CDR3 DNA reads TGTGCCAGCAGCTTAAGCAGGATCTCTGGAAACACCATATATTTT. Amino acids: CASSLSRISGNTIYF.

The chain links TRBV6-1 to TRBJ2-1; a possible D gene is TRBD2 (5 bases). Germline V gives CDR1 MNHNS, CDR2 SASEGT. This CDR3 contains 16 residues. With 7 bases removed from V and 0 bases from J, the gap between germline ends came to 16 bases. CDR3 sequence (DNA): TGTGCCAGCAATGAGAGGACTTCCGGCTCCTACAATGAGCAGTTCTTC. It is translated as CASNERTSGSYNEQFF.

This clonotype came up many times. The chain joins TRBV9 to TRBJ2-5, with a weak D call TRBD2 (5 bases). Germline CDR1 is SGDLS and CDR2 is YYNGEE. The length of the CDR3 is 13 residues. The ends were cut back, 2 bases at V and 9 bases at J, with 14 bases in the middle. The CDR3 sequence: CASSVVDSGSQYF. As DNA, the CDR3 is TGTGCCAGCAGCGTCGTGGACTCGGGGTCCCAGTACTTC. Full variable domain (missing parts from reference TRBV9 and TRBJ2-5): DSGVTQTPKHLITATGQRVTLRCSPRSGDLSVYWYQQSLDQGLQFLIQYYNGEERAKGNILERFSAQQFPDLHSELNLSSLELGDSALYFCASSVVDSGSQYFGPGTRLLVL.

This clonotype was counted ten times or more. The chain uses TRBV20-1 and TRBJ2-3; 9 positions agree with TRBD2. Germline V gene lookup returns CDR1 DFQATT and CDR2 SNEGSKA (reference sequence). V gave up 1 base and J gave up 4 bases; unmatched junction bases: 9. The CDR3 has 16 amino acids. CDR3 amino acids: CSARAGLARRADTQYF. The CDR3, as DNA: TGCAGTGCTAGAGCGGGACTAGCTCGTAGGGCAGATACGCAGTATTTT.

This clonotype was detected ten times or more. The chain is built from TRBV10-2 and TRBJ2-1; the match to TRBD1 covers 8 bases. This CDR3 contains 15 residues. CDR1 is WSHSY, CDR2 SAAADI, per germline. V shed 2 bases, J shed 4 bases, and the junction held 4 bases outside the gene matches. CDR3 protein: CASSEGHRGYNEQFF. In DNA, the CDR3 is TGCGCCAGCAGTGAGGGACACAGGGGGTACAATGAGCAGTTCTTC.

This chain joins TRBV4-1 and TRBJ2-2, with D possibly being TRBD1 or TRBD2 (5 bases each). V was cut by 4 bases and J by 4 bases, with 13 bases left in between. This CDR3 has 15 residues. The germline CDR1 and CDR2 sequences are MGHRA and YSYEKL. The CDR3 loop reads CASSPGTLSTGELFF. CDR3 DNA sequence: TGCGCCAGCAGCCCCGGGACCTTAAGCACCGGGGAGCTGTTTTTT.

This clonotype has more than one count but fewer than ten. The chain joins TRBV6-2 or TRBV6-3 to TRBJ2-1, with 13 bases identical to TRBD2. J lost 13 bases, V lost 5 bases, and 11 bases had no gene match. Germline CDR1 reads MNHEY; CDR2 reads SVGEGT. This CDR3 has 15 residues. The CDR3 DNA sequence: TGTGCCAGCAGTGGTACGGGACTAGCGGGGACCCGACAGTTCTTC. This translates into CASSGTGLAGTRQFF.

This clonotype was picked up a small number of times. The chain employs TRBV6-1 and TRBJ2-5; TRBD1 or TRBD2 may be the D gene (5 bases each). Germline-derived CDR1 and CDR2 are MNHNS and SASEGT. Trimming left V 2 bases short and J 4 bases short, with 14 bases between. This CDR3 has 15 amino acids. The DNA for the CDR3 is TGTGCCAGCAGTGAATCTCTGGGGGATACAGAGACCCAGTACTTC. Its protein product is CASSESLGDTETQYF.

This clonotype was observed many times. The J gene is TRBJ1-4, the V gene TRBV28; D is ambiguous. The CDR3 has 17 residues. V was shortened by 7 bases and J by 4 bases, with 22 bases between the two germline ends. CDR1 is MDHEN, CDR2 SYDVKM, per germline. CDR3 bases: TGTGCCAGCAAACTAGGAGAGGACGACTACCTTAATGAAAAACTGTTTTTT. It translates to CASKLGEDDYLNEKLFF.

The CDR3 sequence is CASSGLAGIHNEQFF. The CDR3 DNA sequence: TGTGCCAGCAGTGGCCTAGCGGGAATCCACAATGAGCAGTTCTTC. The rearrangement uses TRBV25-1 and TRBJ2-1, with TRBD2 identical over 9 bases. Germline CDR1 and CDR2: MGHDK and SYGVNS. The CDR3 has 15 residues. Germline trimming cut 4 bases from V and 5 bases from J; bases unmatched to any gene: 6.

This clonotype showed up just once. V is TRBV20-1 and J is TRBJ1-3, with unresolved D. The CDR3 has 14 amino acids. Trimming left V 2 bases short and J 3 bases short, with 11 bases between. Per the germline V gene, CDR1 is DFQATT and CDR2 is SNEGSKA (reference sequence). CDR3 sequence: CSARTGEGGNTIYF. The CDR3 coding sequence is TGCAGTGCTAGAACTGGGGAGGGTGGAAACACCATATATTTT.

Turning to this clonotype: It may be a read error: a sequence one base away is much more abundant. V gene TRBV25-1 combines with J gene TRBJ2-2, with 7 bases fitting TRBD2. The CDR3 is 14 amino acids. The V gene's germline CDR1 is MGHDK and CDR2 SYGVNS. CDR3 nucleotides: TGTGCCAGCAGTGCGACTAGCCTGCCCGGGGAGCCGTTTTTT. Translation gives CASSATSLPGEPFF.

The chain couples TRBV24-1 to TRBJ2-1, with 8 bases that match TRBD2. The junction had 16 bases not matched to a gene; V was cut back by 4 bases and J by 6 bases. This CDR3 contains 18 residues. CDR1 and CDR2 from the germline V gene are KGHDR and SFDVKD. CDR3 sequence reads: CATSDPPTVTSEVNEQFF. The CDR3 DNA reads TGTGCCACCAGTGACCCCCCGACGGTGACTAGCGAGGTCAATGAGCAGTTCTTC.

The rearrangement joins TRBV7-9 to TRBJ2-1, with TRBD2 as a possible D gene (6 bases). V lost 2 bases, J lost 4 bases, and 15 bases lay in between. This CDR3 spans 16 amino acids. Germline V gene sequence: CDR1 SEHNR, CDR2 FQNEAQ (reference sequence). This CDR3 reads CASSLSYGSEYNEQFF. CDR3 coding DNA: TGTGCCAGCAGCTTAAGTTACGGGAGCGAGTACAATGAGCAGTTCTTC.